This T cell receptor (beta chain) was retrieved from a study of blood T cell repertoires in COVID-19. Study details: The United States, Italy and Spain were the sources of the acute and convalescent COVID-19 samples. T cells, B-cell-depleted T cells, or PBMCs provided the cDNA or gDNA that served as material.

Authors' data handling: Estimated nucleated cell counts came from reference gene primer amplification. The assay was immunoSEQ multiplex PCR, and TCRdb's table has in-frame clones only and misses some. The V and J calls and clone size are taken from that table; D and trimming were inferred from the DNA. The sample includes about 480,000 clones, approximately 90% of them seen just once. Germline V gene sequence: CDR1 SGHRS, CDR2 YFSETQ. After removal of 3 bases from V and 7 bases from J, the junction contained 6 bases not matched to a gene. The CDR3 length is 15 residues. This sequence was found in a woman aged 25 to 39 with acute or convalescent COVID-19. The chain combines TRBV5-1 with TRBJ1-4; the match to TRBD1 covers 10 bases. The specimen sequenced was peripheral blood. The DNA for the CDR3 is TGCGCCAGCAGCTCGTTGGGACAGGGGAGTGAAAAACTGTTTTTT. It translates to CASSSLGQGSEKLFF.